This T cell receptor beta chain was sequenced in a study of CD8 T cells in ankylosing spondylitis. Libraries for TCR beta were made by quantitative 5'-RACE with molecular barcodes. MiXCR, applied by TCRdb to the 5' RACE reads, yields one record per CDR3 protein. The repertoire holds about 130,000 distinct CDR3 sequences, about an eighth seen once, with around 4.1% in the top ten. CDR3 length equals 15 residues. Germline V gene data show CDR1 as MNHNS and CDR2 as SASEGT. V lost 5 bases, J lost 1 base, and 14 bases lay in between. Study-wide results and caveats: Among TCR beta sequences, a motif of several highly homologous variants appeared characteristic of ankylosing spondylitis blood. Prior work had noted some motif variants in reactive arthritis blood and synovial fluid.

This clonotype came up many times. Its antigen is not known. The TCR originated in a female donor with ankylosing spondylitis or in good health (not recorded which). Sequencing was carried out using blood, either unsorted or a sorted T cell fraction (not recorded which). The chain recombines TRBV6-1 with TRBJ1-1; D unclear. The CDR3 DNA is TGTGCCAGCAGTAGCCCTTCAGCGTGGAACACTGAAGCTTTCTTT. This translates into CASSSPSAWNTEAFF.